These 21 T cell receptor beta chains came from one sample sequenced in a study of T cells in Graves' hyperthyroidism and ophthalmopathy. TCR beta CDR3 regions were amplified from RNA transcripts. The TCR CDR3 was amplified in a first-round RT-PCR using the HTBI primer set. From the multiplex PCR reads, TCRdb called clonotypes with MiXCR, one entry per CDR3 protein. The sample yields around 380,000 distinct CDR3 sequences, approximately 13% seen once. The sequenced sample consisted of blood. All receptors derive from a man aged 30 to 45 with Graves' hyperthyroidism that later progressed to Graves' ophthalmopathy.

This chain links TRBV9 with TRBJ1-1, with TRBD1 matching over 11 bases. The junction had 2 bases not matched to a gene; V was cut back by 0 bases and J by 1 base. Germline V CDR1 and CDR2: SGDLS, YYNGEE. The CDR3 runs 16 residues. CDR3 protein: CASSVGTGGANTEAFF. The CDR3 DNA is TGTGCCAGCAGCGTAGGGACAGGGGGCGCGAACACTGAAGCTTTCTTT. Combining the CDR3 with reference TRBV9 and TRBJ1-1 gives the whole variable domain DSGVTQTPKHLITATGQRVTLRCSPRSGDLSVYWYQQSLDQGLQFLIQYYNGEERAKGNILERFSAQQFPDLHSELNLSSLELGDSALYFCASSVGTGGANTEAFFGQGTRLTVV.

The genes are TRBV28 and TRBJ2-5; D tentatively fits TRBD1 or TRBD2 (6 bases each). V lost 5 bases and J 9 bases, leaving 19 bases between the germline ends. The length of the CDR3 is 14 residues. The germline V gene encodes CDR1 MDHEN and CDR2 SYDVKM. The DNA of the CDR3 is TGTGCCAGCAGTAAACGGACCACCCGGGGGCCCCAGTACTTC. This encodes CASSKRTTRGPQYF.

This clonotype has only a few counts. The rearrangement uses TRBV5-1 and TRBJ2-4, with TRBD2 matching 13 bases. The V gene's germline CDR1 is SGHRS and CDR2 YFSETQ. With 4 bases clipped from V and 6 bases from J, the junction kept 4 bases outside the gene matches. CDR3 length equals 15 residues. CDR3 nucleotides: TGCGCCAGCAGCGATACTAGCGGGGGGGCAAACATTCAGTACTTC. It codes for CASSDTSGGANIQYF.

The V gene is TRBV3-1, the J gene TRBJ2-3; the D call may be TRBD1 or TRBD2 (5 bases each). Germline-derived CDR1 and CDR2 are LGHDT and YNNKEL (reference sequence). V dropped 5 bases and J dropped 9 bases, with 18 bases sitting between them. This CDR3 spans 14 amino acids. DNA for the CDR3: TGTGCCAGCAGCTCAAGGGACGGCCAGGAGACGCAGTATTTT. Translation gives CASSSRDGQETQYF.

The sample holds many counts of this clonotype. This rearrangement joins TRBV20-1 to TRBJ2-3, with 8 bases matching TRBD2. The CDR3 length is 15 residues. V shed 5 bases, J shed 8 bases, and the junction held 15 bases outside the gene matches. CDR1 is DFQATT, CDR2 SNEGSKA, per germline (reference sequence). The CDR3 reads CSAPAVAGPSGTQYF. Written as DNA, the CDR3 is TGCAGTGCTCCCGCGGTAGCGGGGCCTTCCGGTACGCAGTATTTT.

The chain has TRBV9 and TRBJ2-3; TRBD2 agrees at 8 bases. The CDR3 sequence is 14 residues long. V shed 2 bases, J shed 4 bases, and the junction held 3 bases outside the gene matches. Germline CDR1 is SGDLS and CDR2 is YYNGEE. The CDR3 protein is CASSVGTSSDTQYF. CDR3 nucleotide sequence: TGTGCCAGCAGCGTGGGGACTAGTTCAGATACGCAGTATTTT.

As regards this clonotype: This likely stems from a read error, as it lies one base from a far larger clone. The CDR3 DNA is TGTGCCAGCAGCCGGGACCGAAATCAGCCCCGGCATTTT. Translation gives CASSRDRNQPRHF. V is TRBV3-1 and J is TRBJ1-5, with D possibly TRBD1 on 5 matching bases. The germline CDR1 and CDR2 sequences are LGHDT and YNNKEL (reference sequence). This CDR3 is 13 amino acids long.

The CDR3 DNA reads TGCAGTGCTAGAGATCGTGGGGTCTTTGAGCCCCAGCATTTT. It specifies CSARDRGVFEPQHF. This sequence joins TRBV20-1 and TRBJ1-5, with D uncertain. Germline V CDR1 and CDR2: DFQATT, SNEGSKA (reference sequence). The CDR3 loop spans 14 amino acids. Trimming stripped 0 bases from V and 8 bases from J, with 14 bases between.

The chain employs TRBV20-1 and TRBJ1-6, with TRBD1 as a possible D gene (6 bases). From germline, CDR1 is DFQATT and CDR2 SNEGSKA (reference sequence). Between the trimmed V and J ends, which lost 2 bases and 0 bases, there was a span of 20 bases. This CDR3 region has 19 residues. The CDR3 loop reads CSARTDRLRISSYNSPLHF. For the CDR3, the DNA is TGCAGTGCTAGAACCGACAGGCTCCGCATTAGCTCCTATAATTCACCCCTCCACTTT.

This clonotype has a handful of counts. V is TRBV9 and J is TRBJ1-3; a possible D gene is TRBD1 (5 bases). The germline CDR1 and CDR2 sequences are SGDLS and YYNGEE. V was cut by 0 bases and J by 0 bases, with 7 bases left in between. The length of the CDR3 is 15 residues. The CDR3: CASSVEGTSGNTIYF. In nucleotides, the CDR3 is TGTGCCAGCAGCGTAGAGGGGACCTCTGGAAACACCATATATTTT.

In its sample, this clonotype was seen a few times. The germline gene is not matched at one end of the junction; a read error may be the cause. The chain carries TRBV7-7 and TRBJ2-5; 7 positions match TRBD2. Germline CDR1 is SSHAT and CDR2 is FNYEAQ (reference sequence). The CDR3 has 13 residues. As DNA, the CDR3 is TGTGCTAGCAGCTCGGGGAGGGCGGAGACCCAGTACTTC. Amino acids: CASSSGRAETQYF.

This clonotype was seen at least ten times. V and J are TRBV7-9 and TRBJ2-5; 7 bases line up with TRBD1. The germline gives CDR1 SEHNR, CDR2 FQNEAQ (reference sequence). The CDR3 spans 13 residues. V lost 5 bases and J lost 5; bases outside the gene matches: 5. The CDR3, as DNA: TGTGCCAGCAGCGCGACAGGGCTGGAGACCCAGTACTTC. It encodes CASSATGLETQYF.

This clonotype has a count of ten or more. The chain is built from TRBV5-1 and TRBJ2-1, with TRBD2 as a possible D gene (7 bases). The germline V gene encodes CDR1 SGHRS and CDR2 YFSETQ. With 0 bases removed from V and 7 bases from J, the gap between germline ends came to 14 bases. CDR3 size: 15 residues. The CDR3 DNA reads as TGCGCCAGCAGCTTGGACAAGGGGGGGGGGAATGAGCAGTTCTTC. Its translation is CASSLDKGGGNEQFF. Full variable domain (missing parts from reference TRBV5-1 and TRBJ2-1): KAGVTQTPRYLIKTRGQQVTLSCSPISGHRSVSWYQQTPGQGLQFLFEYFSETQRNKGNFPGRFSGRQFSNSRSEMNVSTLELGDSALYLCASSLDKGGGNEQFFGPGTRLTVL.

This clonotype appeared many times. The chain carries TRBV6-2 or TRBV6-3 and TRBJ2-1; 13 nucleotides match TRBD2. The CDR3 is 16 residues long. CDR1 is MNHEY, CDR2 SVGEGT, per germline. V dropped 6 bases and J dropped 4; count of bases not matched to a gene: 6. The CDR3 loop is CASRLLAGGAYNEQFF. The DNA of the CDR3 is TGTGCCAGCAGATTACTAGCGGGGGGGGCTTACAATGAGCAGTTCTTC.

Regarding this clonotype: Being one base from a much bigger clone, this may be a read error. V and J are TRBV20-1 and TRBJ2-7; possibly TRBD1 for D (6 bases). This CDR3 spans 14 amino acids. CDR1 is DFQATT, CDR2 SNEGSKA, per germline (reference sequence). The CDR3 loop reads CGASMAQGMDEQYF. CDR3 DNA sequence: TGCGGTGCTAGTATGGCCCAGGGGATGGACGAGCAGTACTTC.

This chain joins TRBV20-1 and TRBJ2-7; the match to TRBD1 covers 7 bases. Per germline, CDR1 DFQATT and CDR2 SNEGSKA (reference sequence). The length of the CDR3 is 13 residues. With V trimmed by 2 bases and J by 7 bases, 8 bases remained unmatched. CDR3: CSARLTGTVEQYF. In nucleotides, the CDR3 is TGCAGTGCTAGACTCACCGGGACAGTTGAGCAGTACTTC.

This clonotype was observed many times. CDR3 region: CASSRDRREITGELFF. CDR3 in DNA: TGTGCCAGCAGCCGGGACAGGCGAGAGATAACCGGGGAGCTGTTTTTT. The chain is built from TRBV2 and TRBJ2-2, with TRBD1 matching over 8 bases. J lost 5 bases, V lost 6 bases, and 11 bases had no gene match. CDR1 SNHLY and CDR2 FYNNEI come from the germline V gene. The CDR3 loop spans 16 amino acids.

This clonotype was seen ten or more times. This chain links TRBV11-2 with TRBJ1-4; no firm D call. Germline loops: CDR1 SGHAT, CDR2 FQNNGV. The CDR3 consists of 14 residues. V was cut by 0 bases and J by 7 bases, with 9 bases left in between. The CDR3 sequence is CASSLEGLSEKLFF. The CDR3 nucleotides are TGTGCCAGCAGCTTAGAGGGTCTGAGTGAAAAACTGTTTTTT.

Many counts were recorded for this clonotype. The chain carries TRBV9 and TRBJ1-1, with a tentative D call TRBD1 (6 bases). CDR3 size: 16 residues. V was trimmed by 0 bases and J by 0 bases, leaving 12 bases between them. Germline V gene data show CDR1 as SGDLS and CDR2 as YYNGEE. In DNA form, the CDR3 reads TGTGCCAGCAGCGTAGACCTCAGGGGTATGAACACTGAAGCTTTCTTT. This encodes CASSVDLRGMNTEAFF.

This clonotype was seen at least ten times. The chain is built from TRBV9 and TRBJ2-2, with a weak D call TRBD1 (7 bases). The CDR3 has 13 residues. The germline V gene has CDR1 SGDLS and CDR2 YYNGEE. With 3 bases removed from V and 8 bases from J, the gap between germline ends came to 11 bases. In nucleotides, the CDR3 is TGTGCCAGCAGCGCCGGGGGACAGGGGGAGCTGTTTTTT. Amino acid sequence: CASSAGGQGELFF.

The sample holds many counts of this clonotype. The chain couples TRBV6-1 to TRBJ1-1, with D possibly being TRBD1 (5 bases). The CDR3 is made up of 15 amino acids. CDR1 and CDR2 from the germline V gene are MNHNS and SASEGT. Trimming left V 6 bases short and J 3 bases short, with 17 bases between. The CDR3 sequence is CASSPGGGRDTEAFF. The CDR3 DNA sequence: TGTGCCAGCAGCCCCGGGGGAGGGCGCGACACTGAAGCTTTCTTT.